This T cell receptor (beta chain) derives from a study of blood T cell repertoires in COVID-19. The V end was cut by 8 bases, the J end by 3 bases, with 11 bases between. This CDR3 contains 12 residues. Here immunoSEQ multiplex PCR was the method, and the copy in TCRdb shows in-frame clones only, minus some. The sample lists tens of thousands of clones; roughly 80% were seen once. V and J are TRBV12-3 or TRBV12-4 and TRBJ2-7; a possible D gene is TRBD1 (5 bases). This clonotype originated in a woman in her sixties or seventies with acute or convalescent COVID-19. The source material was peripheral blood. The CDR3 sequence is CASRWGLYEQYF. CDR3 coding DNA: TGTGCCAGCCGTTGGGGCCTCTACGAGCAGTACTTC.